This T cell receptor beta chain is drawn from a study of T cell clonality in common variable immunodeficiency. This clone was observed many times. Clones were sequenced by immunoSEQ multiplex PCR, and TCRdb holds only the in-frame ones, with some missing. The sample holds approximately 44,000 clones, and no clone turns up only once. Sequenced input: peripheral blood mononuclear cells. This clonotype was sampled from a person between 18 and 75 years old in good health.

CDR3: CASSPLAGSYNEQFF. CDR3 bases read: TGTGCCAGCAGCCCGCTAGCGGGATCCTACAATGAG. The chain recombines TRBV9 with TRBJ2-1; 9 bases line up with TRBD2. The sequenced fragment ends 3 residues before the CDR3 boundary, so the rest is inferred from the germline J gene. The CDR3 sequence is 15 residues long. Germline lookup yields CDR1 SGDLS and CDR2 YYNGEE. Unmatched junction bases numbered 3, after V lost 4 bases and J lost 1 base.